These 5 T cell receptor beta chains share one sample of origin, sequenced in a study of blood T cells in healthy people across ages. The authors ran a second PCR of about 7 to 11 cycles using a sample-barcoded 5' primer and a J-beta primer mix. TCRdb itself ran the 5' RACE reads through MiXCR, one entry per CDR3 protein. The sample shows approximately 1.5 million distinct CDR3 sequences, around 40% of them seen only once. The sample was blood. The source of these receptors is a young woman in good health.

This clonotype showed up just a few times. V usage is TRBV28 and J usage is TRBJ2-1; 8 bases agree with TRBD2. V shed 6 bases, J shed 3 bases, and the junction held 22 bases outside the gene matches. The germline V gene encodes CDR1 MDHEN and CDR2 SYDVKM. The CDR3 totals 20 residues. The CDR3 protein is CASSSPLGLGVAGIYNEQFF. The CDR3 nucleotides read TGTGCCAGCAGCTCACCTCTGGGACTTGGGGTAGCGGGGATCTACAATGAGCAGTTCTTC.

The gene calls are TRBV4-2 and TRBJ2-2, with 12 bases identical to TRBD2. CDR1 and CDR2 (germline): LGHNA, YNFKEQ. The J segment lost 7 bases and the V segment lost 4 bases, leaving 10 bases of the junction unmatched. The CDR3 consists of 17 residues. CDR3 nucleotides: TGTGCCAGCAGCCGACTAGCGGGAGCGGGGGACGGCGGGGAGCTGTTTTTT. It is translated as CASSRLAGAGDGGELFF.

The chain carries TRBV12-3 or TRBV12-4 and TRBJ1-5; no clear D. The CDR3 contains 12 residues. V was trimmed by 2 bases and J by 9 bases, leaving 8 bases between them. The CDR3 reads CASSLSRAPQHF. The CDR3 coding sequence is TGTGCCAGCAGTTTAAGTAGGGCGCCCCAGCATTTT.

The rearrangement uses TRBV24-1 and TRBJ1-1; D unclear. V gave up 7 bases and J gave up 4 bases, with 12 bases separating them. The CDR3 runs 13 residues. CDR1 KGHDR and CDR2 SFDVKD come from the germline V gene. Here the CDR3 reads CATSESSGTEAFF. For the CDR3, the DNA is TGTGCCACCAGCGAAAGTTCGGGCACTGAAGCTTTCTTT.

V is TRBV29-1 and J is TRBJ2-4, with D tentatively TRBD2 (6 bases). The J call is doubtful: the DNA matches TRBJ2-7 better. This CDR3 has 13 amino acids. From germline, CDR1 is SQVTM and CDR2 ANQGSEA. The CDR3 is CSVQNGRGYEQYF. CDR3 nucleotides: TGCAGCGTCCAAAACGGACGGGGGTACGAGCAGTACTTC.